The 28 T cell receptor beta chains below all came from one sample that was sequenced in a study of T cells after yellow fever vaccination. In TCRdb, the 5' RACE reads were re-called with MiXCR into one record per CDR3 protein. The table shows some 600,000 distinct CDR3 sequences, with approximately 13% occurring only once. Material: PBMCs, obtained on the day of the yellow fever booster vaccination. Receptor source: a man aged 25-40 years who received the YFV17D yellow fever vaccine.

This clonotype was observed a few times. The rearrangement joins TRBV7-2 to TRBJ2-5, with unresolved D. This CDR3 is 15 amino acids long. Germline V gene data show CDR1 as SGHTA and CDR2 as FQGNSA. V gave up 5 bases and J gave up 5 bases, with 18 bases separating them. In DNA form, the CDR3 reads TGTGCCAGCAGCCCCGAGTCGGAATTTGGCGAGACCCAGTACTTC. Amino acid sequence: CASSPESEFGETQYF.

The sample holds many counts of this clonotype. This chain uses TRBV5-1 with TRBJ2-1; no reliable D call. The CDR3 loop spans 11 amino acids. The V gene's germline CDR1 is SGHRS and CDR2 YFSETQ. V lost 2 bases, J lost 7 bases, and 4 bases lay in between. CDR3 sequence reads: CASSFINEQFF. The CDR3 DNA reads TGCGCCAGCAGCTTCATAAATGAGCAGTTCTTC.

The chain uses TRBV5-1 and TRBJ2-7; 11 bases align to TRBD2. The CDR3 is 14 residues long. V was pared by 2 bases and J by 6 bases, with 4 bases of the junction left unmatched. Germline assignment: CDR1 SGHRS and CDR2 YFSETQ. In DNA, the CDR3 is TGCGCCAGCAGCTTAACTAGCGGGAGCGTCGAGCAGTACTTC. Protein sequence: CASSLTSGSVEQYF.

This clonotype came up many times. V usage is TRBV19 and J usage is TRBJ1-5; D gene ambiguous. This CDR3 region has 13 residues. Trimming stripped 6 bases from V and 5 bases from J, with 11 bases between. Germline V lookup: CDR1 LNHDA, CDR2 SQIVND (reference sequence). CDR3 nucleotides: TGTGCCAGTAGCTTAGAGAGGGATCAGCCCCAGCATTTT. Translated, it gives CASSLERDQPQHF.

The rearrangement links TRBV9 to TRBJ2-5; TRBD2 agrees at 10 bases. V lost 0 bases, J lost 5 bases, and 4 bases stayed unmatched. The CDR3 covers 15 residues. Germline V CDR1 and CDR2: SGDLS, YYNGEE. This chain's CDR3 is CASSVASGRVETQYF. The CDR3 nucleotides are TGTGCCAGCAGCGTAGCCAGCGGGAGGGTTGAGACCCAGTACTTC.

There are a few counts of this clonotype. CDR3 nucleotide sequence: TGCAGCGGCTTACAAGAGACCCAGTACTTC. It yields the protein CSGLQETQYF. The chain is built from TRBV29-1 and TRBJ2-5; no firm D call. Trimming took 7 bases from V and 2 from J, leaving 5 bases between them. The CDR3 sequence is 10 residues long. CDR1 and CDR2 (germline): SQVTM, ANQGSEA.

V and J are TRBV6-5 and TRBJ2-3; D possibly matches TRBD1 or TRBD2 (5 bases each). Trimming took off 2 bases at V and 4 bases at J, with 10 bases between the two ends. Germline loops: CDR1 MNHEY, CDR2 SVGAGI. This CDR3 spans 14 amino acids. In nucleotides, the CDR3 is TGTGCCAGCAGTTACACGGGGCCGCCAGATACGCAGTATTTT. Residues: CASSYTGPPDTQYF.

The chain couples TRBV27 to TRBJ2-7; 9 nucleotides line up with TRBD1. CDR1 MNHEY and CDR2 SMNVEV come from the germline V gene (reference sequence). This CDR3 region has 17 residues. The V and J ends lost 0 bases and 4 bases, in that order; junction bases with no gene match: 10. This CDR3 reads CASSLSFRDRAFYEQYF. For the CDR3, the DNA is TGTGCCAGCAGTTTATCATTCAGGGACAGGGCCTTTTACGAGCAGTACTTC.

This CDR3 reads CASSEAQGEGETQYF. The CDR3 nucleotides read TGTGCCAGCAGCGAAGCACAGGGAGAAGGGGAGACCCAGTACTTC. The chain couples TRBV7-9 to TRBJ2-5, with a weak D call TRBD1 (6 bases). This CDR3 is built from 15 residues. Germline lookup yields CDR1 SEHNR and CDR2 FQNEAQ (reference sequence). Trimming stripped 5 bases from V and 5 bases from J, with 18 bases between.

This rearrangement joins TRBV27 to TRBJ2-7; 9 bases are a match to TRBD1. V shed 4 bases and J 5 bases; nucleotides not matched to a gene: 6. The CDR3 contains 14 residues. Germline CDR1 is MNHEY and CDR2 is SMNVEV (reference sequence). The CDR3 nucleotides read TGTGCCAGCAGTTACCGGGACAGGGTCGACGAGCAGTACTTC. Amino acid sequence: CASSYRDRVDEQYF.

Only a few counts were recorded for this clonotype. The rearrangement links TRBV7-2 to TRBJ2-3; 8 positions agree with TRBD2. Germline V gene sequence: CDR1 SGHTA, CDR2 FQGNSA. The trim removed 1 base at V and 4 bases at J, leaving 4 bases unmatched. The CDR3 is made up of 15 amino acids. Here the CDR3 DNA reads TGTGCCAGCAGCTTAGGAGCGGGAGCGGCAGATACGCAGTATTTT. This sequence encodes CASSLGAGAADTQYF.

The chain combines TRBV6-1 with TRBJ2-4, with D possibly being TRBD1 (5 bases). Germline values: CDR1 MNHNS, CDR2 SASEGT. Trimming removed 4 bases at V and 0 bases at J, with 25 bases between. The CDR3 contains 20 residues. In DNA, the CDR3 is TGTGCCAGCAGTGCAGTAGTGAAAGGGTACAGGAAATTAGCCAAAAACATTCAGTACTTC. This codes for CASSAVVKGYRKLAKNIQYF.

A note on this clonotype: This could be a read error, since a much larger clone is one nucleotide away. The chain links TRBV20-1 to TRBJ2-2, with TRBD2 identical over 8 bases. V dropped 3 bases and J dropped 0; count of bases not matched to a gene: 0. CDR3 size: 14 residues. CDR1 is DFQATT, CDR2 SNEGSKA, per germline (reference sequence). This CDR3 is CSARTSANTGELFF. CDR3 nucleotide sequence: TGCAGTGCTAGGACTAGCGCGAACACCGGGGAGCTGTTTTTT.

The V and J genes are TRBV5-1 and TRBJ2-1; TRBD2 might be the D (5 bases). CDR1 and CDR2 (germline): SGHRS, YFSETQ. CDR3 length equals 13 residues. V dropped 4 bases and J dropped 8 bases, with 13 bases sitting between them. For the CDR3, the DNA is TGCGCCAGCAGCGCTGGACTGGGCGATGAGCAGTTCTTC. It yields the protein CASSAGLGDEQFF.

A few counts support this clonotype. The chain is built from TRBV7-9 and TRBJ2-5; D possibly uses TRBD1 or TRBD2 (6 bases each). The CDR3 is 14 residues long. From germline, CDR1 is SEHNR and CDR2 FQNEAQ (reference sequence). Trimming left V 1 base short and J 5 bases short, with 11 bases between. The CDR3 protein is CASSLGGGLETQYF. The CDR3 nucleotides are TGTGCCAGCAGCTTAGGTGGGGGGCTGGAGACCCAGTACTTC.

The chain uses TRBV3-1 and TRBJ2-5, with D possibly TRBD1 on 6 matching bases. The CDR3 consists of 15 residues. Germline CDR1 and CDR2: LGHDT and YNNKEL (reference sequence). Trimming stripped 0 bases from V and 3 bases from J, with 11 bases between. CDR3 nucleotide sequence: TGTGCCAGCAGCCAAGAGGGACAAGCCGAAGAGACCCAGTACTTC. This codes for CASSQEGQAEETQYF.

The table lists this clonotype with a few counts. V gene TRBV4-3 combines with J gene TRBJ2-1; TRBD2 aligns across 7 bases. Trimming at V came to 0 bases and at J to 6 bases, leaving 2 bases not matched to a gene. The CDR3 extends over 14 amino acids. The germline CDR1 and CDR2 sequences are LGHNA and YSLEER. The CDR3 reads CASSQDPSGNEQFF. Written as DNA, the CDR3 is TGCGCCAGCAGCCAAGACCCTAGCGGCAATGAGCAGTTCTTC.

This clonotype showed up just a few times. The chain is built from TRBV6-2 or TRBV6-3 and TRBJ2-7, with TRBD2 identical over 8 bases. V trimming: 10 bases; J trimming: 2 bases; junction bases outside the gene matches: 10. Germline V gives CDR1 MNHEY, CDR2 SVGEGT. The CDR3 has 14 amino acids. The DNA for the CDR3 is TGTGCCACCATGGATACGGGGGGGACCTACGAGCAGTACTTC. Its protein product is CATMDTGGTYEQYF.

This clonotype was seen a few times. The J gene is TRBJ2-1, the V gene TRBV9, with 9 positions matching TRBD2. After removal of 0 bases from V and 8 bases from J, the junction contained 9 bases not matched to a gene. The germline V gene has CDR1 SGDLS and CDR2 YYNGEE. The CDR3 has 16 amino acids. CDR3 DNA sequence: TGTGCCAGCAGCGTAGCCTTAGCGGGAGCGGGCGATGAGCAGTTCTTC. Protein sequence: CASSVALAGAGDEQFF.

The chain uses TRBV5-1 and TRBJ1-3; D not resolved. This CDR3 is built from 13 residues. Trimming took off 5 bases at V and 3 bases at J, with 9 bases between the two ends. Germline CDR1 SGHRS, CDR2 YFSETQ. CDR3 residues: CASRKEDGNTIYF. The DNA for the CDR3 is TGCGCCAGCAGGAAGGAGGATGGAAACACCATATATTTT.

This clonotype was seen many times. The chain combines TRBV3-1 with TRBJ2-5, with no clear D. CDR1 and CDR2 from the germline V gene are LGHDT and YNNKEL (reference sequence). Between the trimmed V and J ends, which lost 0 bases and 4 bases, there was a span of 12 bases. CDR3 length: 15 residues. The CDR3 nucleotides read TGTGCCAGCAGCCAAGATCTCTGGGCAGGAGAGACCCAGTACTTC. The encoded protein is CASSQDLWAGETQYF.

The chain combines TRBV28 with TRBJ2-3; 7 positions match TRBD2. The germline gives CDR1 MDHEN, CDR2 SYDVKM. Trimming at V came to 3 bases and at J to 0 bases, leaving 3 bases not matched to a gene. The CDR3 contains 15 residues. The CDR3 loop reads CASSFLAESTDTQYF. The CDR3 region has the DNA TGTGCCAGCAGTTTTCTAGCGGAAAGCACAGATACGCAGTATTTT.

The chain employs TRBV20-1 and TRBJ1-1; D is uncertain. The V end was cut by 1 base, the J end by 4 bases, with 13 bases between. CDR3 length: 14 residues. Per the germline V gene, CDR1 is DFQATT and CDR2 is SNEGSKA (reference sequence). DNA for the CDR3: TGCAGTGCTAGAGCCGGATTCCTGGGCACTGAAGCTTTCTTT. Translating it yields CSARAGFLGTEAFF.

There are many counts of this clonotype. The genes are TRBV7-2 and TRBJ2-3; 13 nucleotides agree with TRBD2. The CDR3 spans 17 residues. Per the germline V gene, CDR1 is SGHTA and CDR2 is FQGNSA. J was trimmed by 6 bases and V by 5 bases; bases with no gene match: 11. The CDR3 DNA reads TGTGCCAGCAGCCCGGGACTAGCGGGACGGGCCGATGATACGCAGTATTTT. Translating gives CASSPGLAGRADDTQYF.

The chain has TRBV12-3 or TRBV12-4 and TRBJ2-5; TRBD2 matches at 11 bases. The V segment lost 7 bases and the J segment 5 bases; nucleotides outside the gene matches: 9. CDR3 size: 15 residues. For the CDR3, the DNA is TGTGCCAGCACTTTGAGACTAGCGGGAATGGAGACCCAGTACTTC. This translates into CASTLRLAGMETQYF.

The gene calls are TRBV6-1 and TRBJ1-1; D is uncertain. Germline lookup yields CDR1 MNHNS and CDR2 SASEGT. Deletions cut 10 bases from V and 0 bases from J, with 15 bases between. The CDR3 spans 14 residues. CDR3 nucleotide sequence: TGTGCCACGGGAGGACTACAACTGAACACTGAAGCTTTCTTT. It encodes CATGGLQLNTEAFF.

In this sample, this clonotype turned up a few times. V gene TRBV20-1 combines with J gene TRBJ2-5; TRBD1 agrees at 12 bases. The CDR3 is 16 residues long. Germline CDR1 DFQATT, CDR2 SNEGSKA (reference sequence). Losses at the gene ends were 0 bases for V and 4 bases for J; bases not matched to a gene: 6. CDR3: CSARDLRDRGLETQYF. The DNA for the CDR3 is TGCAGTGCTAGAGATCTCCGGGACAGGGGGCTAGAGACCCAGTACTTC.

The sample holds many counts of this clonotype. The chain combines TRBV18 with TRBJ2-7; TRBD1 matches at 8 bases. Germline trimming cut 3 bases from V and 4 bases from J; bases unmatched to any gene: 5. The CDR3 sequence is 14 residues long. CDR1 is KGHSH, CDR2 LQKENI, per germline. The CDR3 here is CASSPQGAHYEQYF. CDR3 in DNA: TGTGCCAGCTCACCGCAGGGGGCGCATTACGAGCAGTACTTC.